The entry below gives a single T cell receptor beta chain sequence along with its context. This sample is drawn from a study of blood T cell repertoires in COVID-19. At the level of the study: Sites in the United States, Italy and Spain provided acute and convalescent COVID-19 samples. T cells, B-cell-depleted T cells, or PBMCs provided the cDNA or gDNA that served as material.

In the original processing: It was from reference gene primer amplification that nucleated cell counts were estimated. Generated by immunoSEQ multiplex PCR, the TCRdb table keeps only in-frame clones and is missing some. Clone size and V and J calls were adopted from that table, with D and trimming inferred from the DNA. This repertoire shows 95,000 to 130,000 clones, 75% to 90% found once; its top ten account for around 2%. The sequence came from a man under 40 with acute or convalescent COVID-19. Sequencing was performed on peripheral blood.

The CDR3 nucleotides are TGTGCCAGGGCACAGGCAGGATCACCCCTCCACTTT. As protein: CARAQAGSPLHF. V gene TRBV2 combines with J gene TRBJ1-6, with D perhaps matching TRBD1 (5 bases). In germline, CDR1 is SNHLY, CDR2 FYNNEI. The V end lost 9 bases, the J end lost 10 bases, and 13 bases lay between the germline ends. The length of the CDR3 is 12 residues.